A single sample is the source of the 21 T cell receptor beta chains below, sequenced in a study of human CD8 memory T cell subsets. Researchers made TCR beta libraries via UMI-labeled 5' RACE. TCRdb reprocessed the 5' RACE reads and reports one entry per CDR3 protein, with no DNA. The sample includes 10,000 to 15,000 distinct CDR3 sequences. Sequencing was carried out using CD8+ T cells from PBMCs. Receptors originate from a human donor in good health.

This clonotype shows up as medium-sized by frequency. The chain is built from TRBV27 and TRBJ1-1; TCRdb lists TRBD1, though no DNA is available to test this call. This CDR3 is 13 amino acids long. Germline CDR1 reads MNHEY; CDR2 reads SMNVEV (reference sequence). This CDR3 is CASSFPGGEDAFF.

The J gene is TRBJ2-7, the V gene TRBV28; TCRdb gives TRBD1 as the D gene, but with no DNA this cannot be confirmed. Germline assignment: CDR1 MDHEN and CDR2 SYDVKM. This CDR3 has 14 residues. CDR3 loop: CASHLGGTRYEQYF.

The rearrangement links TRBV4-1 to TRBJ2-3; TCRdb lists TRBD1, though no DNA is available to test this call. The length of the CDR3 is 16 residues. CDR1 and CDR2 (germline): MGHRA, YSYEKL. CDR3 sequence reads: CASSQDDRGGTDTQYF.

The J gene is TRBJ2-1, the V gene TRBV4-3; TCRdb outputs TRBD2, but without DNA this stays unchecked. The CDR3 runs 15 residues. Germline CDR1 LGHNA, CDR2 YSLEER. The CDR3 loop reads CASSRGSGRYNEQFF.

J is TRBJ2-7 and V is TRBV7-6; without DNA, the TCRdb call of TRBD1 cannot be checked. Germline V gene data show CDR1 as SGHVS and CDR2 as FNYEAQ. The CDR3 loop spans 15 amino acids. The CDR3: CASSEGTATAYEQYF.

The chain uses TRBV10-2 and TRBJ2-1; TCRdb names TRBD2, which stays unverified in the absence of DNA. This CDR3 is built from 12 residues. Per the germline V gene, CDR1 is WSHSY and CDR2 is SAAADI. CDR3: CASSEWGGEQFF.

This chain uses TRBV4-3 with TRBJ2-1; TCRdb calls TRBD2, which cannot be checked without DNA. The CDR3 extends over 17 amino acids. Germline CDR1 is LGHNA and CDR2 is YSLEER. CDR3 sequence: CASSQDTSGAVVDEQFF.

The chain recombines TRBV4-3 with TRBJ2-2. The CDR3 totals 13 residues. Germline CDR1 is LGHNA and CDR2 is YSLEER. The CDR3: CASSHQLPGELFF.

This clonotype is medium-sized by frequency. The chain links TRBV7-9 to TRBJ2-3; TCRdb's D call of TRBD2 is untestable without DNA. This CDR3 has 17 amino acids. The germline gives CDR1 SEHNR, CDR2 FQNEAQ (reference sequence). The CDR3 here is CASSPPRSGRKADTQYF.

CDR3 amino acids: CASSEQETPYEQYF. The chain has TRBV27 and TRBJ2-7; the TCRdb call, TRBD1, lacks DNA for checking. The V gene's germline CDR1 is MNHEY and CDR2 SMNVEV (reference sequence). The CDR3 has 14 amino acids.

The V call is TRBV7-8, the J call TRBJ1-1; checking the TCRdb D call of TRBD1 is not possible without DNA. Germline V CDR1 and CDR2: SGHVS, FQNEAQ. The CDR3 contains 13 residues. This CDR3 reads CASSWGPGTEAFF. Full variable domain (outside the CDR3, taken from reference TRBV7-8 and TRBJ1-1): GAGVSQSPRYKVAKRGQDVALRCDPISGHVSLFWYQQALGQGPEFLTYFQNEAQLDKSGLPSDRFFAERPEGSVSTLKIQRTQQEDSAVYLCASSWGPGTEAFFGQGTRLTVV.

The CDR3: CASGEDGAYNEQFF. The chain recombines TRBV12-5 with TRBJ2-1. The CDR3 loop spans 14 amino acids. Germline CDR1 is LGHNT and CDR2 is FRNRAP.

This rearrangement joins TRBV4-3 to TRBJ2-4; checking the TCRdb D call of TRBD2 is not possible without DNA. This CDR3 spans 14 amino acids. Per the germline V gene, CDR1 is LGHNA and CDR2 is YSLEER. The chain's CDR3 is CASSQGLARDIQYF.

This clonotype is identified as medium-sized from frequency. CDR3 region: CASSLQRGASYEQYF. The chain has TRBV5-1 and TRBJ2-7; as DNA is missing, the TRBD1 call by TCRdb cannot be tested. CDR1 and CDR2 from the germline V gene are SGHRS and YFSETQ. The CDR3 contains 15 residues.

The V and J genes are TRBV20-1 and TRBJ2-7; the D gene TCRdb calls, TRBD2, cannot be checked with no DNA. CDR1 and CDR2 (germline): DFQATT, SNEGSKA (reference sequence). This CDR3 comprises 16 residues. CDR3 region: CSARDASGVPSYEQYF.

This chain links TRBV6-5 with TRBJ2-3. The CDR3 runs 14 residues. Germline V lookup: CDR1 MNHEY, CDR2 SVGAGI. CDR3 sequence: CASSSNSNTDTQYF.

The chain employs TRBV6-4 and TRBJ2-1; TCRdb lists TRBD1, though no DNA is available to test this call. CDR3 size: 14 residues. Germline V gene lookup returns CDR1 MRHNA and CDR2 SNTAGT. The CDR3 loop is CASSDYGGVDEQFF.

This sequence joins TRBV4-3 and TRBJ2-1; TCRdb's assignment of TRBD2 cannot be checked, as there is no DNA. Per germline, CDR1 LGHNA and CDR2 YSLEER. CDR3 length: 16 residues. This CDR3 is CASSQDASGTYNEQFF.

The chain has TRBV4-2 and TRBJ2-7. The CDR3 contains 14 residues. CDR1 is LGHNA, CDR2 YNFKEQ, per germline. Here the CDR3 reads CASSQEKVSYEQYF.

The chain has TRBV2 and TRBJ2-3; no DNA is available, so the TRBD2 call from TCRdb remains unchecked. Germline V gene lookup returns CDR1 SNHLY and CDR2 FYNNEI. The CDR3 length is 14 residues. The CDR3 reads CAPTGGFDTDTQYF.

V and J are TRBV7-3 and TRBJ1-1. This CDR3 contains 14 residues. The V gene's germline CDR1 is SGHTA and CDR2 FQGTGA. This chain's CDR3 is CASSPHAGNTEAFF.